Reported below is one T cell receptor beta chain. The repertoire was sequenced with immunoSEQ multiplex PCR; TCRdb's copy has only in-frame clones and lacks some. The profile covers 150,000 to 200,000 clones, with approximately 92% appearing a single time and 1.6% taken by the ten largest. This specimen comes from a study of T cell responses to AZD1222 COVID-19 vaccine. Material: peripheral blood, obtained on day 0 of AZD1222 vaccination. The receptor's source is an adult in good health.

Here the CDR3 reads CASGQGRFAGELFF. CDR3 coding DNA: TGTGCCAGCGGACAGGGGAGGTTCGCCGGGGAGCTGTTTTTT. The genes are TRBV7-9 and TRBJ2-2; 9 bases match TRBD1. The V gene's germline CDR1 is SEHNR and CDR2 FQNEAQ (reference sequence). V lost 8 bases to trimming and J lost 6 bases; unmatched junction nucleotides: 7. The CDR3 runs to 14 residues. The variable domain in full, with the rest retrieved from reference TRBV7-9 and TRBJ2-2, is DTGVSQNPRHKITKRGQNVTFRCDPISEHNRLYWYRQTLGQGPEFLTYFQNEAQLEKSRLLSDRFSAERPKGSFSTLEIQRTEQGDSAMYLCASGQGRFAGELFFGEGSRLTVL.